This T cell receptor beta chain was obtained from a study of blood T cell repertoires in COVID-19. Study-wide context: The study drew acute and convalescent COVID-19 samples from the United States, Italy and Spain. The cDNA or gDNA used as material had been derived from T cells, B-cell-depleted T cells, or PBMCs.

Original handling: Reference gene primer amplification gave estimated nucleated cell counts. Libraries were prepared by immunoSEQ multiplex PCR; TCRdb keeps only in-frame clonotypes and omits some of them. The V and J calls and clone size are taken from that table; D and trimming were inferred from the DNA. This sample yields under 100,000 clones, of which roughly four fifths are seen a single time; around 13% belongs to the top ten. In germline, CDR1 is KGHSH, CDR2 LQKENI. This CDR3 region has 15 residues. V lost 3 bases and J lost 4, with 12 bases in between. This sequence originates from a human donor in a cohort sampled during active COVID-19. The specimen sequenced was peripheral blood. The V and J genes are TRBV18 and TRBJ1-4; D call uncertain. DNA of the CDR3: TGTGCCAGCTCACCTTCCCGGAGAGATAATGAAAAACTGTTTTTT. Encoded protein: CASSPSRRDNEKLFF.